One sample yielded the 15 T cell receptor beta chains listed below, sequenced in a study of cytomegalovirus exposure and HLA in healthy donors. Primers included in the PCR were 60 Vbeta and 13 Jbeta primers. The assay was immunoSEQ multiplex PCR, and TCRdb's table has in-frame clones only and misses some. The sample lists 95,000 to 150,000 clones; over 60% were seen once. The sequencing sample was made of PBMCs. The receptors come from a woman between 40 and 55 years old in good health and CMV-seronegative.

CDR3 sequence: CASSPPGTSGDNEQFF. The DNA of the CDR3 is TGTGCCAGCTCCCCCCCCGGGACTAGCGGAGACAATGAGCAGTTCTTC. V is TRBV18 and J is TRBJ2-1, with 11 bases that match TRBD2. Trimming cost V 6 bases and J 5 bases; bases outside gene matches: 9. The CDR3 length is 16 residues. Germline V lookup: CDR1 KGHSH, CDR2 LQKENI.

The rearrangement joins TRBV6-1 to TRBJ1-5; unclear D gene. Germline V gives CDR1 MNHNS, CDR2 SASEGT. The CDR3 has 14 residues. V gave up 4 bases and J gave up 0 bases, with 7 bases separating them. This CDR3 is CASSGRVSNQPQHF. For the CDR3, the DNA is TGTGCCAGCAGTGGGAGGGTTAGCAATCAGCCCCAGCATTTT.

The CDR3 is CASSRGTGEKPQHF. CDR3 in DNA: TGTGCCAGCAGTCGAGGGACAGGGGAGAAGCCCCAGCATTTT. The chain uses TRBV6-1 and TRBJ1-5; TRBD1 aligns across 10 bases. This CDR3 has 14 amino acids. Germline assignment: CDR1 MNHNS and CDR2 SASEGT. With 5 bases clipped from V and 8 bases from J, the junction kept 6 bases outside the gene matches.

The chain links TRBV5-1 to TRBJ2-3; 10 bases are a match to TRBD2. The CDR3 sequence is 14 residues long. Germline lookup yields CDR1 SGHRS and CDR2 YFSETQ. V shed 4 bases and J 6 bases; nucleotides not matched to a gene: 5. CDR3 in DNA: TGCGCCAGCAGCCGACTGGGACTAGCGGATACGCAGTATTTT. Translated: CASSRLGLADTQYF.

The CDR3 bases are TGCGCCAGCAGCTTGGCCCCGCAGGGGGCTCTACCCGAACCCAGGAGTGCTGAAGCTTTCTTT. Its protein product is CASSLAPQGALPEPRSAEAFF. This chain uses TRBV5-1 with TRBJ1-1, with 8 bases fitting TRBD1. J lost 6 bases, V lost 0 bases, and 25 bases had no gene match. Germline loops: CDR1 SGHRS, CDR2 YFSETQ. The CDR3 has 21 amino acids.

The rearrangement links TRBV27 to TRBJ2-7; 12 bases align to TRBD1. Germline trimming cut 7 bases from V and 6 bases from J; bases unmatched to any gene: 10. This CDR3 has 15 amino acids. Germline V lookup: CDR1 MNHEY, CDR2 SMNVEV (reference sequence). The chain's CDR3 is CASTFDGDRGREQYF. The CDR3 DNA reads as TGTGCCAGCACATTTGATGGGGACAGGGGGCGCGAGCAGTACTTC.

The chain uses TRBV6-1 and TRBJ2-2; 8 bases map to TRBD2. The CDR3 is made up of 17 amino acids. Germline V gene sequence: CDR1 MNHNS, CDR2 SASEGT. The ends lost 0 bases at V and 4 bases at J; junction bases unmatched: 7. CDR3 coding DNA: TGTGCCAGCAGTGAAGCGGCCGGGAGGGCCCTCACCGGGGAGCTGTTTTTT. Translated: CASSEAAGRALTGELFF.

This chain joins TRBV2 and TRBJ1-3, with D possibly matching TRBD1 (6 bases). Germline CDR1 is SNHLY and CDR2 is FYNNEI. This CDR3 is built from 14 residues. Between the trimmed V and J ends, which lost 3 bases and 1 base, there was a span of 7 bases. The CDR3 loop is CASSDGQSGNTIYF. Here the CDR3 DNA reads TGTGCCAGCAGTGATGGACAGTCTGGAAACACCATATATTTT.

This chain connects TRBV21-1 to TRBJ2-3; the table's D call of TRBD1 was not tested on the DNA. TRBV21-1 is described as a pseudogene. The CDR3 has 18 residues. CDR3 amino acids: CASSNGVDRSRSTDTQYF. The CDR3 DNA reads as TGTGCCAGCAGCAACGGTGTCGACAGGAGCAGGAGCACAGATACGCAGTATTTT.

The V call is TRBV20-1, the J call TRBJ2-3, with a weak D call TRBD2 (6 bases). The CDR3 has 11 amino acids. The V gene lost 3 bases and the J gene lost 7 bases, with 8 bases spanning the gap. Per germline, CDR1 DFQATT and CDR2 SNEGSKA (reference sequence). The CDR3 region has the DNA TGCAGTGCTAGCGGCGGGAATACGCAGTATTTT. Translating gives CSASGGNTQYF.

The V and J genes are TRBV28 and TRBJ2-7; 9 nucleotides align to TRBD2. This CDR3 is built from 15 residues. Looked up from germline, CDR1 is MDHEN and CDR2 is SYDVKM. After removal of 7 bases from V and 3 bases from J, the junction contained 10 bases not matched to a gene. CDR3 nucleotides: TGTGCCAGCAACCTATGGACTAGCGAGAACTACGAGCAGTACTTC. It translates to CASNLWTSENYEQYF. The full variable domain, in which reference TRBV28 and TRBJ2-7 provide the parts outside the CDR3, is DVKVTQSSRYLVKRTGEKVFLECVQDMDHENMFWYRQDPGLGLRLIYFSYDVKMKEKGDIPEGYSVSREKKERFSLILESASTNQTSMYLCASNLWTSENYEQYFGPGTRLTVT.

The chain combines TRBV11-2 with TRBJ2-2; a weak D match, TRBD1 (6 bases). The V and J ends lost 6 bases and 6 bases respectively, with 14 bases between them. The CDR3 has 14 residues. The germline gives CDR1 SGHAT, CDR2 FQNNGV. The CDR3 bases are TGTGCCAGCAGAAAACAGGGCTATCCCGGGGAGCTGTTTTTT. Its translation: CASRKQGYPGELFF.

This clone was detected only once. The chain employs TRBV27 and TRBJ2-4; possibly TRBD2 for D (5 bases). Trimming removed 3 bases at V and 4 bases at J, with 10 bases between. The CDR3 contains 14 residues. Per germline, CDR1 MNHEY and CDR2 SMNVEV (reference sequence). CDR3: CASSFSGAKNIQYF. The CDR3 DNA follows: TGTGCCAGCAGTTTCAGCGGCGCAAAAAACATTCAGTACTTC.

This clone was detected a few times. J is TRBJ2-1 and V is TRBV29-1, with 7 positions matching TRBD2. The CDR3 extends over 17 amino acids. Germline values: CDR1 SQVTM, CDR2 ANQGSEA. The V and J ends lost 2 bases and 0 bases, in that order; junction bases with no gene match: 10. CDR3 nucleotides: TGCAGCGTTGAACCAGCGGGAAGGTTTTACTCCTACAATGAGCAGTTCTTC. Protein product: CSVEPAGRFYSYNEQFF.

The chain joins TRBV19 to TRBJ2-7, with 9 nucleotides matching TRBD2. The length of the CDR3 is 16 residues. V trimming: 3 bases; J trimming: 0 bases; junction bases outside the gene matches: 6. Germline-derived CDR1 and CDR2 are LNHDA and SQIVND (reference sequence). The CDR3 reads CASSIGGAGGSYEQYF. For the CDR3, the DNA is TGTGCCAGTAGTATTGGTGGAGCGGGAGGCTCCTACGAGCAGTACTTC.